This T cell receptor beta chain was sequenced during a study of blood T cell repertoires in COVID-19. Background on the study: Researchers got acute and convalescent COVID-19 samples from the United States, Italy and Spain. PBMCs, B-cell-depleted T cells, or T cells provided the cDNA or gDNA that made up the material.

The germline V gene has CDR1 SGHTA and CDR2 FQGTGA. CDR3 length equals 16 residues. The trim removed 4 bases at V and 7 bases at J, leaving 7 bases unmatched. How the authors handled the data: By means of reference gene primer amplification, nucleated cell counts were estimated. Clones were sequenced by immunoSEQ multiplex PCR, and TCRdb holds only the in-frame ones, with some missing. V and J calls and clone size are those listed in that table; D and trimming were worked out from the DNA. The sample consists of 160,000 or so clones, roughly 83% of them appearing once. The sample consisted of peripheral blood. The chain combines TRBV7-3 with TRBJ2-2; 12 bases are shared with TRBD2. The TCR was taken from a human donor in a cohort sampled during active COVID-19. This CDR3 reads CASSSGTSGRGGELFF. CDR3 coding DNA: TGTGCCAGCAGCTCCGGGACTAGCGGGCGAGGCGGGGAGCTGTTTTTT. Based on the CDR3 plus reference TRBV7-3 and TRBJ2-2, the full variable domain is GAGVSQTPSNKVTEKGKYVELRCDPISGHTALYWYRQSLGQGPEFLIYFQGTGAADDSGLPNDRFFAVRPEGSVSTLKIQRTERGDSAVYLCASSSGTSGRGGELFFGEGSRLTVL.